This T cell receptor beta chain was identified during a study of T cell responses to AZD1222 COVID-19 vaccine. Study results and limitations: Spike-wide coverage was observed for vaccine-associated CD4 TCRs, with dominant responses at 160-218 and 743-854. Baseline testing showed seropositivity in only a handful of AZD1222 recipients.

TCRdb's copy holds only in-frame clones and misses some; the assay was immunoSEQ multiplex PCR. In the table there are 150,000 or so clones, about 92% of which are singletons. V was pared by 4 bases and J by 4 bases, with 12 bases between. CDR3 length: 14 residues. Per germline, CDR1 MNHEY and CDR2 SVGAGI. To note about this clone: The antigen is not known.

The source of this sequence is an adult who received the AZD1222 COVID-19 vaccine. The chain links TRBV6-5 to TRBJ2-3; possible D gene TRBD1, 6 bases. The material sequenced was peripheral blood, taken 28 days after the second AZD1222 dose. CDR3 loop: CASSLWGPADTQYF. DNA of the CDR3: TGTGCCAGCAGTTTATGGGGGCCGGCAGATACGCAGTATTTT.